The rows below give T cell receptor beta chains drawn from one sample of a study of graft-versus-host responses after intestinal transplantation. The assay was immunoSEQ multiplex PCR, and TCRdb's table has in-frame clones only and misses some. The table includes about 110,000 clones, just over 90% detected once. For these receptors, no antigen is known. Sequences were derived from unstimulated CD4+ T cells sorted from spleen or lymph node cells, sampled before transplant. The source of these receptors is a human donor who was the organ donor for an intestinal transplant. The CDR3 runs from the conserved cysteine through the conserved F or W. Each record gives: J gene, D gene, V gene, CDR3 protein. D genes are given only for firm matches.

j_gene: TRBJ2-7
d_gene: -
v_gene: TRBV15
CDR3aa: CATSRDRYEQYF

j_gene: TRBJ1-2
d_gene: TRBD1
v_gene: TRBV20-1
CDR3aa: CSARTGYGYTF

j_gene: TRBJ2-2
d_gene: TRBD1
v_gene: TRBV4-2
CDR3aa: CASSLNLDRGAGELFF

j_gene: TRBJ1-3
d_gene: TRBD1
v_gene: TRBV7-9
CDR3aa: CASSSRGGQPISGNTIYF

j_gene: TRBJ1-1
d_gene: TRBD1
v_gene: TRBV6-1
CDR3aa: CASNNRGNTEAFF

j_gene: TRBJ2-1
d_gene: TRBD1
v_gene: TRBV28
CDR3aa: CATKITGTETYNEQFF

j_gene: TRBJ2-7
d_gene: -
v_gene: TRBV18
CDR3aa: CASSPYRESSYEQYF

j_gene: TRBJ2-3
d_gene: TRBD1
v_gene: TRBV19
CDR3aa: CASTETGTTDTQYF

j_gene: TRBJ2-7
d_gene: -
v_gene: TRBV5-1
CDR3aa: CASSLAGGGYDEQYF

j_gene: TRBJ1-1
d_gene: -
v_gene: TRBV4-2
CDR3aa: CASSQGPVNTEAFF

j_gene: TRBJ2-5
d_gene: -
v_gene: TRBV2
CDR3aa: CASRGDMVETQYF

j_gene: TRBJ1-4
d_gene: -
v_gene: TRBV4-2
CDR3aa: CASSQDRAGDEKLFF

j_gene: TRBJ1-1
d_gene: -
v_gene: TRBV10-3
CDR3aa: CAISELQGEAFF

j_gene: TRBJ2-1
d_gene: -
v_gene: TRBV2
CDR3aa: CASSHNEQFF

j_gene: TRBJ2-5
d_gene: TRBD2
v_gene: TRBV29-1
CDR3aa: CSVRGEQGETQYF

j_gene: TRBJ2-7
d_gene: -
v_gene: TRBV18
CDR3aa: CASSPPTAEQYF

j_gene: TRBJ2-7
d_gene: TRBD2
v_gene: TRBV5-4
CDR3aa: CASTLAGGPYEQYF

j_gene: TRBJ2-5
d_gene: -
v_gene: TRBV7-2
CDR3aa: CASSSDPKGTQYF

j_gene: TRBJ2-1
d_gene: TRBD2
v_gene: TRBV6-6
CDR3aa: CASSLAGGPIEQFF

j_gene: TRBJ2-2
d_gene: -
v_gene: TRBV4-1
CDR3aa: CASSQVGSGANTGELFF

j_gene: -
d_gene: -
v_gene: TRBV29-1
CDR3aa: CSVEEANEQYF

j_gene: TRBJ1-3
d_gene: -
v_gene: TRBV7-2
CDR3aa: CASSLSGGSGNTIYF

j_gene: TRBJ2-3
d_gene: TRBD2
v_gene: TRBV4-2
CDR3aa: CASSQGLAGDTQYF

j_gene: TRBJ2-1
d_gene: TRBD2
v_gene: TRBV7-3
CDR3aa: CASSLGGVPGNEQFF

j_gene: TRBJ1-1
d_gene: -
v_gene: TRBV12-5
CDR3aa: CASGLGGHLNTEAFF

j_gene: TRBJ2-1
d_gene: -
v_gene: TRBV30
CDR3aa: CAWSVRPGQYNEQFF

j_gene: TRBJ2-2
d_gene: -
v_gene: TRBV6-1
CDR3aa: CASSRTSVRAGELFF

j_gene: TRBJ2-5
d_gene: TRBD2
v_gene: TRBV25-1
CDR3aa: CASALAGQETQYF

j_gene: TRBJ2-5
d_gene: TRBD2
v_gene: TRBV27
CDR3aa: CASSQRTSGRVETQYF

j_gene: TRBJ2-7
d_gene: TRBD1
v_gene: TRBV6-6
CDR3aa: CASSYHPGQGYEQYF

j_gene: TRBJ1-2
d_gene: TRBD1
v_gene: TRBV19
CDR3aa: CASSPRGGYGYTF

j_gene: TRBJ1-4
d_gene: TRBD1
v_gene: TRBV19
CDR3aa: CASSVQGASEKLFF

j_gene: TRBJ1-2
d_gene: TRBD1
v_gene: TRBV7-3
CDR3aa: CASSPGQGNSYGYTF

j_gene: TRBJ2-5
d_gene: -
v_gene: TRBV15
CDR3aa: CATSLLLEGETQYF

j_gene: TRBJ1-1
d_gene: -
v_gene: TRBV29-1
CDR3aa: CSVEEGLEAFF

j_gene: TRBJ2-7
d_gene: TRBD2
v_gene: TRBV9
CDR3aa: CASSSGTKSEQYF

j_gene: TRBJ2-5
d_gene: -
v_gene: TRBV2
CDR3aa: CASSEVGGMGETQYF

j_gene: TRBJ2-7
d_gene: -
v_gene: TRBV14
CDR3aa: CASSQAGSYEQYF

j_gene: TRBJ2-3
d_gene: -
v_gene: TRBV11-2
CDR3aa: CASSLGGRSTDTQYF

j_gene: TRBJ2-1
d_gene: -
v_gene: TRBV6-1
CDR3aa: CASSEARRTEQFF

j_gene: TRBJ2-6
d_gene: TRBD1
v_gene: TRBV5-6
CDR3aa: CASISLKTGFYGANVLTF

j_gene: TRBJ1-5
d_gene: -
v_gene: TRBV19
CDR3aa: CASRDDRDTFGNQPQHF

j_gene: TRBJ2-7
d_gene: TRBD2
v_gene: TRBV5-4
CDR3aa: CASSPGGSGTSYEQYF

j_gene: TRBJ2-1
d_gene: -
v_gene: TRBV21-1
CDR3aa: CASSKVGSFSYNEQFF

j_gene: TRBJ1-2
d_gene: -
v_gene: TRBV6-5
CDR3aa: CASSYSLGGYGYTF